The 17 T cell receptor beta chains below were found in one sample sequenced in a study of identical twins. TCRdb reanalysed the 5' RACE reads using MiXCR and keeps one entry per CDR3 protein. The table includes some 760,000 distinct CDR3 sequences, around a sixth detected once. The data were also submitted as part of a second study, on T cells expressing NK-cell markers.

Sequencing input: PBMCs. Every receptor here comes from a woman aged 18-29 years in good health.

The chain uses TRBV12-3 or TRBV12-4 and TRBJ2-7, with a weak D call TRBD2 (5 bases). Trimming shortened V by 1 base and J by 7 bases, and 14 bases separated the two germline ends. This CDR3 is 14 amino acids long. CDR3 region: CASSLGRGRREQYF. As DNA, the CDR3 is TGTGCCAGCAGTTTAGGGCGCGGGCGACGGGAGCAGTACTTC.

CDR3 residues: CASNRAGADTQYF. The CDR3 region has the DNA TGTGCCAGCAACAGAGCGGGGGCGGATACGCAGTATTTT. The J gene is TRBJ2-3, the V gene TRBV9; 8 nucleotides align to TRBD2. Germline V gene data show CDR1 as SGDLS and CDR2 as YYNGEE. V was pared by 6 bases and J by 6 bases, with 6 bases of the junction left unmatched. This CDR3 is built from 13 residues.

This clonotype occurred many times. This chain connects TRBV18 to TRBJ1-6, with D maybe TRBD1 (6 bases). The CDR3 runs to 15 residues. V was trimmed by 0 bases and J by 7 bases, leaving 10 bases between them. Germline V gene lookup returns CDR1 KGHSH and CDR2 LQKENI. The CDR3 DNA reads TGTGCCAGCTCACCACCATACAGGGACAATTCACCCCTCCACTTT. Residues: CASSPPYRDNSPLHF.

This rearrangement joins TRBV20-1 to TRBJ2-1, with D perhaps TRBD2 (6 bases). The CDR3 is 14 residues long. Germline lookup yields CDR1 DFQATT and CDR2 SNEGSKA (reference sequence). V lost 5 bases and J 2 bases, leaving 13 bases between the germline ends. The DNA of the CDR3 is TGCAGTGCTGATGATAGCGGAACCTACAATGAGCAGTTCTTC. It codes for CSADDSGTYNEQFF.

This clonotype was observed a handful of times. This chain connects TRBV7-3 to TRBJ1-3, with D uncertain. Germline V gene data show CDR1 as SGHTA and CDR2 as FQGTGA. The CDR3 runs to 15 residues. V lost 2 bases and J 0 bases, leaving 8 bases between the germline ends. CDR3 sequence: CASSLYGVSGNTIYF. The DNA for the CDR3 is TGTGCCAGCAGCTTATATGGGGTCTCTGGAAACACCATATATTTT.

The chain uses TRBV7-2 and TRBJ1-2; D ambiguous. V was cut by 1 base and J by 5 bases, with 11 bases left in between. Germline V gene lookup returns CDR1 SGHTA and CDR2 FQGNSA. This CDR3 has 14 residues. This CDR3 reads CASSLVTEFYGYTF. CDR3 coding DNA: TGTGCCAGCAGCTTAGTTACGGAATTTTATGGCTACACCTTC.

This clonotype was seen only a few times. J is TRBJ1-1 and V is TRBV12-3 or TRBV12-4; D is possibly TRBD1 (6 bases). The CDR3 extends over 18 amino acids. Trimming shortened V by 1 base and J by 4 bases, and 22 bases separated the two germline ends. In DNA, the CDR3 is TGTGCCAGCAGTTTAGACGGGATATTTGGGGGGCACGGCACTGAAGCTTTCTTT. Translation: CASSLDGIFGGHGTEAFF.

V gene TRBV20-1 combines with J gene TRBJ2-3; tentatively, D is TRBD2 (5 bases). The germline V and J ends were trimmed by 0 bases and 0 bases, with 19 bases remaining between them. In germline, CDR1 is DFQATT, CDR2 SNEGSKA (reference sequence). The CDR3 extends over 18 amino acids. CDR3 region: CSARDPMGSASSTDTQYF. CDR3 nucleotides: TGCAGTGCTAGAGATCCCATGGGTAGCGCTTCTAGCACAGATACGCAGTATTTT.

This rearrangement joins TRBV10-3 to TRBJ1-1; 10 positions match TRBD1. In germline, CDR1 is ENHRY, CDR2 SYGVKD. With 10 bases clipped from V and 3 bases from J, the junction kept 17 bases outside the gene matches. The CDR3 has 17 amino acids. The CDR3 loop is CATYPGYGTGDYTEAFF. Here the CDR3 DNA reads TGTGCCACCTACCCAGGGTACGGGACAGGGGATTACACTGAAGCTTTCTTT.

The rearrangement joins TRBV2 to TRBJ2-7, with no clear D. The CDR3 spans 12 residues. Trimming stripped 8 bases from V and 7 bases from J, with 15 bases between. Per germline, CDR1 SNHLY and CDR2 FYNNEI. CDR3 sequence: CASGVAGPEQYF. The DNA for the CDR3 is TGTGCCAGCGGCGTAGCCGGGCCGGAGCAGTACTTC.

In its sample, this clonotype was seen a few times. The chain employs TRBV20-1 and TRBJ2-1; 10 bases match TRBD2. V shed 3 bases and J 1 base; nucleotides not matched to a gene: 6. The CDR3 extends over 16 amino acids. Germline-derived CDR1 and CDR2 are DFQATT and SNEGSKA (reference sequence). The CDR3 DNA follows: TGCAGTGCTAGGTCCCCTAGCGGGAGATCCTACAATGAGCAGTTCTTC. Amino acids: CSARSPSGRSYNEQFF.

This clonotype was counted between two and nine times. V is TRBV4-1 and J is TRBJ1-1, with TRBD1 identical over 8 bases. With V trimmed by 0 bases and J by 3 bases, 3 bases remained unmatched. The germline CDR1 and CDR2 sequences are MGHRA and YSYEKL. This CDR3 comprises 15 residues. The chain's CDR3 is CASSQDPQGDTEAFF. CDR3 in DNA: TGCGCCAGCAGCCAAGACCCACAGGGGGACACTGAAGCTTTCTTT.

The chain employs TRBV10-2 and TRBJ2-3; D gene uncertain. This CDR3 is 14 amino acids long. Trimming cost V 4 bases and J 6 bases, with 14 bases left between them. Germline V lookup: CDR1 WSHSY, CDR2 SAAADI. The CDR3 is CASSVGSRWDTQYF. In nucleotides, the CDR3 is TGCGCCAGCAGTGTAGGCTCCCGTTGGGATACGCAGTATTTT.

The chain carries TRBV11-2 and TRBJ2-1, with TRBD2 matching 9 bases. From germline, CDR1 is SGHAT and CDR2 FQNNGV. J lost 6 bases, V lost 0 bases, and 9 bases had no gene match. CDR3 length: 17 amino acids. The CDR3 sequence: CASSLEWGSGSPNEQFF. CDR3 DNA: TGTGCCAGCAGCTTAGAATGGGGTAGCGGGAGCCCCAATGAGCAGTTCTTC. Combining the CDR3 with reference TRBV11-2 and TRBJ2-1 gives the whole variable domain EAGVAQSPRYKIIEKRQSVAFWCNPISGHATLYWYQQILGQGPKLLIQFQNNGVVDDSQLPKDRFSAERLKGVDSTLKIQPAKLEDSAVYLCASSLEWGSGSPNEQFFGPGTRLTVL.

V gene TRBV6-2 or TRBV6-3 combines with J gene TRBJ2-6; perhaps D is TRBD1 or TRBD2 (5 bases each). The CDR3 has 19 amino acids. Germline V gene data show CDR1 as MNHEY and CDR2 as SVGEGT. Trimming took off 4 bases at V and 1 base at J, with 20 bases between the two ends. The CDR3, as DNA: TGTGCCAGCAGTTCTTCAATTTTCGGAGAGGGGTCTGGGGCCAACGTCCTGACTTTC. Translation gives CASSSSIFGEGSGANVLTF.

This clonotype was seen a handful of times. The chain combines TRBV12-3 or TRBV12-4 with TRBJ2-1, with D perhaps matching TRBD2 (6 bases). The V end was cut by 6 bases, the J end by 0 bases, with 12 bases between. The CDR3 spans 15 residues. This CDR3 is CASSPGVPSYNEQFF. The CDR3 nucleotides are TGTGCCAGCAGCCCGGGGGTTCCCTCCTACAATGAGCAGTTCTTC.

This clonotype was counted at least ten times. The DNA of the CDR3 is TGCGCCAGCAGCTTGGCGGGAGATTACAATGAGCAGTTCTTC. Translating gives CASSLAGDYNEQFF. This chain joins TRBV5-1 and TRBJ2-1, with TRBD2 as a possible D gene (6 bases). Germline V gene data show CDR1 as SGHRS and CDR2 as YFSETQ. Trimming took 0 bases from V and 4 from J, leaving 8 bases between them. This CDR3 spans 14 amino acids.